These T cell receptor beta chains were read from a single sample in a study of naive and memory T cell subsets. TCRdb passed the UMI-ligation and nested PCR reads through MiXCR, listing each CDR3 protein once. In the table there are over 100,000 distinct CDR3 sequences, about 15% of which are singletons. Sequencing was done on a sample of naive CD8+ T cells from blood. The source is a human donor in good health. CDR3s include the opening cysteine and the closing phenylalanine or tryptophan. A D gene is named only where the DNA matches it firmly. The size field is filled for only some rows; it gives once, few, many or a size class.

J,D,size,V,CDR3,DNA
TRBJ2-7,.,.,TRBV12-3/TRBV12-4,CASSLGLALAEQYF,TGTGCCAGCAGTTTAGGTCTAGCGCTGGCCGAGCAGTACTTC
TRBJ2-7,TRBD1,.,TRBV10-3,CAIRSFRDRDQYEQYF,TGTGCCATCAGATCCTTCCGGGACAGGGACCAATACGAGCAGTACTTC
TRBJ2-7,TRBD1,few,TRBV4-2,CASSQEEGGTGSYEQYF,TGTGCCAGCAGCCAAGAGGAAGGTGGGACAGGCTCCTACGAGCAGTACTTC
TRBJ2-7,.,.,TRBV28,CASSLGSLVPTRYF,TGTGCCAGCAGTTTAGGATCGTTGGTTCCAACACGGTACTTC
TRBJ2-7,TRBD1,many,TRBV3-1,CASSPDRELYEQYF,TGTGCCAGCAGCCCGGACAGGGAGCTCTACGAGCAGTACTTC
TRBJ1-1,.,.,TRBV27,CASRASLNTEAFF,TGTGCCAGCAGGGCCTCCTTGAACACTGAAGCTTTCTTT
TRBJ1-5,.,many,TRBV20-1,CSARRGPDGPYQPQHF,TGCAGTGCTAGACGGGGACCGGACGGACCTTATCAGCCCCAGCATTTT
TRBJ2-7,.,many,TRBV29-1,CSVERDGLGEQYF,TGCAGCGTTGAACGGGACGGCCTCGGAGAGCAGTACTTC
TRBJ1-4,.,.,TRBV6-1,CASSVRGVSEKLFF,TGTGCCAGCAGTGTTAGGGGAGTAAGTGAAAAACTGTTTTTT
TRBJ2-5,TRBD2,few,TRBV6-1,CASSEGGTSGQETQYF,TGTGCCAGCAGTGAAGGTGGGACTAGCGGACAAGAGACCCAGTACTTC
TRBJ1-1,.,few,TRBV10-3,CAISESRGRVGAFF,TGTGCCATCAGTGAGTCGAGAGGGAGAGTTGGAGCTTTCTTT
TRBJ2-7,.,many,TRBV28,CASSSFPSSYEQYF,TGTGCCAGCAGTTCCTTCCCTAGCTCGTACGAGCAGTACTTC
TRBJ2-1,TRBD2,.,TRBV29-1,CSVVIAGGSNEQFF,TGCAGCGTTGTGATAGCGGGAGGTTCCAATGAGCAGTTCTTC
TRBJ2-1,TRBD2,few,TRBV7-6,CASSFPAGESSYNEQFF,TGTGCCAGCAGCTTTCCGGCGGGAGAAAGCTCCTACAATGAGCAGTTCTTC
TRBJ2-3,.,few,TRBV15,CATGGSLTDTQYF,TGTGCCACCGGGGGGTCCCTCACAGATACGCAGTATTTT
TRBJ1-5,.,.,TRBV19,CASNPGRYSNQPQHF,TGTGCCAGTAACCCAGGGCGATATAGCAATCAGCCCCAGCATTTT
TRBJ2-2,TRBD2,many,TRBV20-1,CSARGEGNTGELFF,TGCAGTGCTAGAGGGGAGGGGAACACCGGGGAGCTGTTTTTT
TRBJ2-4,.,.,TRBV12-3/TRBV12-4,CASSPGTGNIQYF,TGTGCCAGCAGCCCTGGGACCGGGAACATTCAGTACTTC
TRBJ1-6,.,many,TRBV7-6,CASSKQVWEDSPLHF,TGTGCCAGCAGCAAACAGGTTTGGGAGGATTCACCCCTCCACTTT
TRBJ2-4,.,few,TRBV14,CASSQARSGIQYF,TGTGCCAGCAGCCAAGCCAGGTCGGGCATTCAGTACTTC
TRBJ1-2,.,few,TRBV24-1,CATSVGANYGYTF,TGTGCCACCAGTGTCGGGGCGAACTATGGCTACACCTTC
TRBJ2-5,TRBD2,few,TRBV6-2/TRBV6-3,CASSSREEQETQYF,TGTGCCAGCAGTTCCCGGGAGGAACAAGAGACCCAGTACTTC
TRBJ2-5,.,.,TRBV27,CASSFTDQETQYF,TGTGCCAGCAGTTTTACAGACCAAGAGACCCAGTACTTC
TRBJ2-7,.,.,TRBV4-3,CASSQVPGDYEQYF,TGCGCCAGCAGCCAAGTTCCAGGGGACTACGAGCAGTACTTC
TRBJ2-7,TRBD2,few,TRBV29-1,CSVEAVGGISYEQYF,TGCAGCGTTGAAGCTGTCGGGGGGATCTCCTACGAGCAGTACTTC
TRBJ1-6,.,.,TRBV14,CASSHLPSHSPLHF,TGTGCCAGCAGCCATTTACCGAGTCATTCACCCCTCCACTTT
TRBJ2-3,.,few,TRBV6-6,CASSLGLDTQYF,TGTGCCAGCAGTCTAGGGTTAGATACGCAGTATTTT
TRBJ2-5,TRBD1,many,TRBV14,CASSQGSYGPGGFEETQYF,TGTGCCAGCAGCCAAGGATCTTATGGGCCAGGGGGCTTCGAAGAGACCCAGTACTTC
TRBJ1-1,.,many,TRBV15,CATSSPAAANTEAFF,TGTGCCACCAGCAGTCCCGCGGCGGCGAACACTGAAGCTTTCTTT
TRBJ2-7,.,.,TRBV7-9,CASTSSSYEQYF,TGTGCCAGCACGTCTAGCTCCTACGAGCAGTACTTC
TRBJ1-3,TRBD1,few,TRBV28,CASSEGANGNTIYF,TGTGCCAGCAGTGAGGGGGCAAATGGAAACACCATATATTTT
TRBJ1-1,.,few,TRBV27,CASRQGVWAEAFF,TGTGCCAGCAGGCAAGGGGTTTGGGCTGAAGCTTTCTTT
TRBJ2-6,.,once,TRBV24-1,CATSDSYRVSGANVLTF,TGTGCCACCAGTGATTCTTACAGGGTTTCTGGGGCCAACGTCCTGACTTTC
TRBJ2-7,.,.,TRBV4-3,CASSQGTDYEQYF,TGCGCCAGCAGCCAAGGGACAGACTACGAGCAGTACTTC
TRBJ2-3,TRBD2,few,TRBV12-3/TRBV12-4,CASSLATSGRDTQYF,TGTGCCAGCAGTCTGGCGACTAGCGGGAGAGATACGCAGTATTTT
TRBJ2-3,TRBD1,few,TRBV24-1,CATSDGQGLADTQYF,TGTGCCACCAGTGACGGACAGGGTCTTGCAGATACGCAGTATTTT
TRBJ2-7,.,.,TRBV13,CASSSLAAYEQYF,TGTGCCAGCAGCTCCCTAGCTGCGTACGAGCAGTACTTC
TRBJ2-7,TRBD2,few,TRBV6-6,CASSSGRLSYEQYF,TGTGCCAGCAGTAGCGGGAGGCTCTCCTACGAGCAGTACTTC
TRBJ2-3,TRBD2,.,TRBV6-6,CASSPSFGTSGPDTQYF,TGTGCCAGCAGCCCCTCCTTCGGGACTAGCGGCCCAGATACGCAGTATTTT
TRBJ1-1,.,.,TRBV29-1,CSVNNPEAFF,TGCAGCGTTAATAATCCTGAAGCTTTCTTT
TRBJ1-1,.,few,TRBV7-9,CASSLATRNTEAFF,TGTGCCAGCAGCTTAGCCACAAGAAACACTGAAGCTTTCTTT
TRBJ2-7,.,.,TRBV7-2,CASSLVYSGAGEQYF,TGTGCCAGCAGCTTAGTGTATTCAGGGGCGGGGGAGCAGTACTTC
TRBJ2-7,TRBD1,.,TRBV19,CASTETGTYEQYF,TGTGCCAGTACCGAGACAGGGACCTACGAGCAGTACTTC
TRBJ1-5,.,many,TRBV7-2,CASSPEPYSNQPQHF,TGTGCCAGCAGCCCCGAACCCTATAGCAATCAGCCCCAGCATTTT
TRBJ2-3,TRBD2,.,TRBV20-1,CSANPGTSGGFTSTDTQYF,TGCAGTGCTAACCCCGGGACTAGCGGGGGTTTTACTAGCACAGATACGCAGTATTTT
TRBJ2-3,TRBD1,few,TRBV15,CATRDRDPDTQYF,TGTGCCACCAGAGACAGGGACCCAGATACGCAGTATTTT
TRBJ2-3,.,.,TRBV13,CASSLSSRGGTDTQYF,TGTGCCAGCAGCTTGAGCTCTAGAGGGGGCACAGATACGCAGTATTTT
TRBJ2-7,.,.,TRBV12-3/TRBV12-4,CASTDGSYEQYF,TGTGCCAGCACGGACGGCTCCTACGAGCAGTACTTC
TRBJ2-7,.,.,TRBV5-1,CASSYGTNEQYF,TGCGCCAGCAGCTATGGGACAAACGAGCAGTACTTC
TRBJ1-4,.,many,TRBV4-2,CASAPGPSNEKLFF,TGTGCCAGCGCACCAGGGCCATCAAATGAAAAACTGTTTTTT
TRBJ2-1,.,.,TRBV12-3/TRBV12-4,CASTNTLMDEQFF,TGTGCCAGCACCAACACTCTTATGGATGAGCAGTTCTTC
TRBJ1-6,.,.,TRBV2,CASSDNSNNSPLHF,TGTGCCAGCAGTGATAACAGTAATAATTCACCCCTCCACTTT
TRBJ2-7,TRBD1,.,TRBV29-1,CSVEYRDRELYEQYF,TGCAGCGTTGAGTACCGGGACAGGGAACTCTACGAGCAGTACTTC
TRBJ1-1,TRBD1,many,TRBV7-6,CASSLGTGGSAFF,TGTGCCAGCAGCTTAGGAACAGGGGGTTCAGCTTTCTTT
TRBJ2-5,.,.,TRBV6-6,CASRPNPGVSELETQYF,TGTGCCAGCAGGCCGAACCCTGGGGTGAGCGAGTTAGAGACCCAGTACTTC